The text below deals with one T cell receptor beta chain. Only in-frame clones appear in the TCRdb table, and some are missing; sequencing was by immunoSEQ multiplex PCR. Here the sample spans tens of thousands of clones, 60% to 80% being singletons. The data were obtained in a study of radiotherapy plus CTLA-4 blockade in lung cancer. The CDR3 is 13 amino acids. CDR1 is SGDLS, CDR2 YYNGEE, per germline. Trimming removed 0 bases from V and 6 bases from J, with 10 bases in between. The clonotype originates from a human donor with non-small cell lung cancer whose response to radiotherapy plus ipilimumab could not be evaluated. The chain recombines TRBV9 with TRBJ2-7; D is perhaps TRBD2 (6 bases). The sample was peripheral blood, taken from a patient treated with radiotherapy plus ipilimumab. The DNA for the CDR3 is TGTGCCAGCAGCGTAGGAGGAGGGCGCGAGCAGTACTTC. Amino acid sequence: CASSVGGGREQYF.